This T cell receptor (beta chain) was sequenced during a study of CXCR3-negative and CXCR3-positive naive CD8 T cells (dated by TCRdb to between 2018 and 2021). Describing the broader study: In total, roughly 140 million TRB reads were obtained, which works out to roughly 1.5 +/- 0.3 million reads per library. The diversity and physicochemical repertoire analyses included more than nine donors pooled from two independent experiments. The TRBV-TRBJ cluster analysis covered naive subsets from several donors and memory cells from 3 donors.

The CDR3 measures 13 amino acids from cysteine to phenylalanine. Only the protein sequence is given. CDR1 and CDR2 (SGHDN, FVKESK) derive from the germline V gene. The paper as a whole reports these results and caveats: Because surface CD5, which has been linked to self-reactivity in mice, was comparable between naive subsets, TCR interaction strength was also inferred from TRB CDR3 physicochemical properties. TRB CDR3s from CXCR3-positive naive cells showed higher hydrophobicity (lower Kidera factor 4), lower energy, and higher strength and volume indices than CXCR3-negative naive cells. Naive CXCR3-negative and CXCR3-positive cells from the same donor showed similar TRBV-TRBJ usage, whereas memory cells showed distinct patterns. Freshly isolated PBMCs were used for most assays because CXCR3 expression partially decreased after cryopreservation. Repertoire diversity was comparably high in both naive subsets but much lower in memory CD8+ T cells.

For every CD8+ T cell subset, over 250,000 cells were flow-sorted straight into RLT lysis buffer, and each subset was sorted in triplicate. To exclude memory contaminants, naive CD8+ T cells were stringently defined as CD45RO-CCR7+CD27+CD95-. Peripheral blood mononuclear cells were isolated from buffy coats by standard density gradient centrifugation. A FACSAria III was used to flow-sort naive CD8+ T cells into CXCR3-negative and CXCR3-positive populations. An RNeasy Mini Kit was used to extract total RNA from the sorted cells. Comment on this clonotype: Its antigen specificity is not known.

Instrument on record: NextSeq 550. The Human TCR Profiling Kit (MiLaboratory) was used to prepare UMI-labeled 5' RACE TRB cDNA libraries. cDNA synthesis used the entire amount of extracted RNA, and PCR amplification then used the entire amount of cDNA produced. Libraries were prepared in parallel with an identical number of PCR cycles. Turning to the authors' computational methods: With a minimum of two reads required per UMI, MIGEC and MiXCR pulled out about 49,000 +/- 11,000 unique UMI-labeled TRB cDNA molecules from each library. Each library averaged around 40,000 +/- 10,000 functional in-frame TRB CDR3 nucleotide clonotypes without stop codons. After downsampling to 5000 UMI-labeled TRB molecules per sample, diversity metrics, including normalized Shannon-Wiener and Chao1, were computed in VDJtools. Clonotype-size-weighted physicochemical properties of the central five CDR3 residues (interaction energy, strength, volume and Kidera factor 4) were computed in VDJtools. TCRdb reprocessed the reads; each CDR3 protein sequence makes one entry, and DNA is unavailable. These V and J calls are TCRdb output, not the study's own analysis. The sample table holds nearly 90,000 distinct CDR3 sequences. The ten top clones hold approximately 0.82% of the sample.

The TCR comes from a human donor in good health. Some clones in this sample may be carry-over from other donors' samples. Sequencing was performed on naive CXCR3+ CD8+ T cells from blood. According to the study, the label for this sample's cell subset or site signals: CD45RO-CCR7+CD27+CD95- naive CD8+ T cells expressing CXCR3 (TNR3+). The chain was built from TRBV14 and TRBJ1-1; TCRdb's D call, TRBD1, is unchecked because there is no DNA. This receptor has the CDR3 CASSLTASTEAFF. Joined to the reference TRBV14 and TRBJ1-1 proteins, this CDR3 gives the full variable domain: EAGVTQFPSHSVIEKGQTVTLRCDPISGHDNLYWYRRVMGKEIKFLLHFVKESKQDESGMPNNRFLAERTGGTYSTLKVQPAELEDSGVYFCASSLTASTEAFFGQGTRLTVV.